What follows describes a single TCR beta chain. TCR beta chains were sequenced at survey level with immunoSEQ. Profiled with immunoSEQ multiplex PCR; TCRdb holds only in-frame clones, not every one. The sample holds about 68,000 clones, 85% to 95% seen once. Sequencing was carried out using PBMCs. This TCR was sampled from a man aged 35-49 years with rheumatoid arthritis.

The CDR3, as DNA: TGTGCCAGCAGTTACTCGAGGTCCGGGACTGAAGCTTTCTTT. This gives the protein CASSYSRSGTEAFF. V usage is TRBV6-2 or TRBV6-3 and J usage is TRBJ1-1, with D uncertain. V gave up 0 bases and J gave up 5 bases, with 10 bases separating them. CDR1 is MNHEY, CDR2 SVGEGT, per germline. The CDR3 runs to 14 residues.